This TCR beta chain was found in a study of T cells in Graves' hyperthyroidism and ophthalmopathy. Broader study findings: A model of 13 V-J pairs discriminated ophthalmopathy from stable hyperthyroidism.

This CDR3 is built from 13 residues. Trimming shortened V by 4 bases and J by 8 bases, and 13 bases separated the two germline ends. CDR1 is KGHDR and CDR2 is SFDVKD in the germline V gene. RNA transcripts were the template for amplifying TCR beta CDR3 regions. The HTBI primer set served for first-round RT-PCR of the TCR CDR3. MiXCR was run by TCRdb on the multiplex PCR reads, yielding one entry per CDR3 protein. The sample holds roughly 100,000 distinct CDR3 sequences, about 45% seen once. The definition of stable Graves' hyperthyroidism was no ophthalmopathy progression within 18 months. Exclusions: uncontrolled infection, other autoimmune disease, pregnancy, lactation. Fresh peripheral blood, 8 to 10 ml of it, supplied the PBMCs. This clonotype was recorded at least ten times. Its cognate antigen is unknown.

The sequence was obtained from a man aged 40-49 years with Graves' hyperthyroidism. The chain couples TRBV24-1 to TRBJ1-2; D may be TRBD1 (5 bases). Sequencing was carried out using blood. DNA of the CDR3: TGTGCCACCAGTGACCAGGGTCTAATAGGCTACACCTTC. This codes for CATSDQGLIGYTF.